The clone carrying this TCR beta chain was seen a few times. At one end the junction does not follow the germline gene, possibly because of a read error. With MiXCR, TCRdb reprocessed the PCR reads. The data hold roughly 25,000 clones, with roughly 13% observed a single time. Thyroid surgery was performed in patients who had received no treatment beforehand. The sample is drawn from a study of metastatic and nonmetastatic thyroid tumors. The overall study: Repertoire data that came from the blood and tumor or nodule tissue of malignant and benign thyroid patients were compared.

The CDR3 runs 16 residues. The sequenced sample consisted of blood. The clonotype was recovered from a female donor with papillary thyroid cancer or a benign thyroid nodule (not recorded which). Some clones in this sample may be carry-over from other donors' samples. The chain has TRBV12-3 or TRBV12-4 and TRBJ2-1; 16 positions match TRBD2. The CDR3 sequence is CASSFGTSGRVIERFF. CDR3 bases: TGTGCCAGCAGTTTTGGGACTAGCGGGAGGGTAATTGAGCGGTTCTTC.